This paragraph covers one T cell receptor beta chain sequence. The target of this receptor is not known. The record has no base qualities; no much larger clone is one base away. TCR beta chain CDR3 regions were immunosequenced with the ImmunoSEQ Assay (Adaptive Biotechnologies). Per the original workflow: TCRB rearrangements, read counts, read proportions and gene usage were exported through the ImmunoSEQ Analyzer platform. T-cell clonality was calculated on productive rearrangements as 1 minus Pielou's evenness. In the clonal space homeostasis analysis, clonotypes were binned as rare, small, medium, large or hyperexpanded (0.01 to 1 of the repertoire). TCR productive clonality was compared across immune clusters C1, C2 and C3 using the Wilcoxon rank sum test. This immuneACCESS table, as held by TCRdb, lists in-frame sequences with V and J called but not all clones. Of the missing ones, under half trace to an unresolved V gene in checked studies; the others have no known cause. The V and J calls and the clone size are those of that table, but D and trimming were determined from the DNA. The sample profile shows over 1,500 clones; around 60% of them were found once. The ten most abundant clones make up around a fifth of the sample.

This entry is derived from a study of the immune and genomic landscape of osteosarcoma (dated by TCRdb to the early 2020s). Regarding the study in general: The overall cohort comprised 40 to 50 pediatric and adult patients with high-grade osteosarcoma, with a median age at diagnosis of approximately 28 years (range about 5-85). The cohort was enriched for poor-risk disease, with approximately 79% showing unfavorable pathologic response to standard therapy and about 65% deceased. Patients in the overall cohort were roughly 56% male, and about 80% presented with localized disease at diagnosis. The study profiled osteosarcoma specimens with whole genome, RNA and T-cell receptor sequencing plus immunohistochemistry and reverse phase protein arrays to define immunogenic potential. To characterize the osteosarcoma immunogenomic landscape, TCR sequencing results were integrated with transcriptome, protein array and immunostaining data. The goal of the study was to explain why immune checkpoint inhibitors show limited clinical activity in osteosarcoma. Each of a few patients provided a couple of samples from the same tumor site. General study outcomes and caveats: Matched blood was collected from only two patients, alongside the frozen tumor specimens. Clonality benchmarks were derived from external normal skin and healthy peripheral blood data rather than from matched normal tissue. Sample size was not determined by any statistical method, because osteosarcoma is rare and every possible sample was collected. Overall, productive TCR clonality was low, with an average of 0.09 and a maximum of 0.3, which suggests limited T-cell clonal expansion. TCR productive clonality was higher in the immune-hot C3 cluster than the cold C1 cluster but still low overall. In five cases a single hyperexpanded clone dominated the repertoire, and each of those five cases had fewer than 100 T-cell clonotypes.

V gives up 3 bases and J gives up 7 bases, and the segment between their germline ends measures 13 bases. Measured from the cysteine to the phenylalanine, the CDR3 is 13 residues long. The read is trimmed to its CDR3 DNA, 39 bases read in frame from base 1. The germline V gene yields SGHRS for CDR1 and YFSETQ for CDR2. The tumors sampled were post-treatment primary, local recurrence and metastasis specimens taken from patients with a poor prognosis. The specimen was primary tumor tissue from the T10 vertebra. The label giving this sample's cell subset or site can be read as: resected primary osteosarcoma tumor. The sequence is built from TRBV5-1 and TRBJ1-2; a tentative D call is TRBD1 (5 bases match). This clonotype originated in a young man with osteosarcoma. The age is the age at diagnosis. For the CDR3, the sequence is CASSSGGDLGYTF. The nucleotide sequence is given as TGCGCCAGCAGCTCCGGGGGGGACCTTGGCTACACCTTC. The CDR3 plus the reference TRBV5-1 and TRBJ1-2 genes for the other parts give the full variable domain: KAGVTQTPRYLIKTRGQQVTLSCSPISGHRSVSWYQQTPGQGLQFLFEYFSETQRNKGNFPGRFSGRQFSNSRSEMNVSTLELGDSALYLCASSSGGDLGYTFGSGTRLTVV.